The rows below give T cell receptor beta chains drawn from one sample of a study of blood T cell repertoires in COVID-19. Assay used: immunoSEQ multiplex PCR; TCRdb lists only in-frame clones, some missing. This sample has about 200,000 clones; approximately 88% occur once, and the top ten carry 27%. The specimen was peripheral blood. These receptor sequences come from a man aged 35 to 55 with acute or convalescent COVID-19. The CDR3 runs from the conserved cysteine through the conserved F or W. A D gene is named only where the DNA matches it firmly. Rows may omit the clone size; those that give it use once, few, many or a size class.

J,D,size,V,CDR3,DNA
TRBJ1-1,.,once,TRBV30,CAWSVRRRTEAFF,TGTGCCTGGAGTGTACGTAGGAGGACTGAAGCTTTCTTT
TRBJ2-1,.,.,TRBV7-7,CASSPRTGSSYNEQFF,TGTGCCAGCAGTCCCCGGACGGGGAGCTCCTACAATGAGCAGTTCTTC
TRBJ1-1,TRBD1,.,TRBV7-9,CASSFGPGQERIDTEAFF,TGTGCCAGCAGCTTTGGACCGGGACAGGAGAGGATCGACACTGAAGCTTTCTTT
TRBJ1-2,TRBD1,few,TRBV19,CASKDRGYGYTF,TGTGCCAGTAAGGACAGGGGCTATGGCTACACCTTC
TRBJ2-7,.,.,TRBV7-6,CASSPRRQGGYEQYF,TGTGCCAGCAGCCCCCGCAGACAGGGAGGATACGAGCAGTACTTC
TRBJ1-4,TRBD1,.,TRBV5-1,CASSILQGMNEKLFF,TGCGCCAGCAGCATACTACAGGGGATGAACGAAAAACTGTTTTTT
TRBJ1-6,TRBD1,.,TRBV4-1,CASSQPTGVNSPLHF,TGCGCCAGCAGCCAACCTACAGGGGTTAATTCACCCCTCCACTTT
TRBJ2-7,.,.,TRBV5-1,CASSLRARDRSYEQYF,TGCGCCAGCAGCTTGAGGGCCCGGGATAGATCCTACGAGCAGTACTTC
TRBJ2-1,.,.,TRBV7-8,CASSLDLVGAHNEQFF,TGTGCCAGCAGCTTAGACTTGGTGGGAGCCCACAATGAGCAGTTCTTC
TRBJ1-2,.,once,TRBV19,CATAVTGNYGYTF,TGTGCCACCGCTGTGACGGGTAACTATGGCTACACCTTC
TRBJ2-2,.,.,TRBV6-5,CASSYSGVAGELFF,TGTGCCAGCAGTTACTCAGGGGTGGCCGGGGAGCTGTTTTTT
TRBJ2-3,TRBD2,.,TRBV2,CASGRLAGTLHTQYF,TGTGCCAGCGGTAGACTAGCGGGGACACTTCATACGCAGTATTTT
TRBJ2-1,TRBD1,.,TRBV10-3,CAISESTGGPNEQFF,TGTGCCATCAGTGAGTCGACAGGGGGGCCCAATGAGCAGTTCTTC
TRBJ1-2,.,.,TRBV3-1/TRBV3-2,CASSRPEVTYGYTF,TGTGCCAGCAGCCGACCCGAGGTGACCTACGGCTACACCTTC
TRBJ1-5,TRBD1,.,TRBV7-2,CASSWDRDVQPQHF,TGTGCCAGCAGTTGGGACAGGGATGTTCAGCCCCAGCATTTT
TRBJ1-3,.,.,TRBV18,CASSPKPQGRSGNTIYF,TGTGCCAGCTCACCAAAACCCCAGGGCAGGTCTGGAAACACCATATATTTT
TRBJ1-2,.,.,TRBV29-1,CSVDSRGNYGYTF,TGCAGCGTTGACAGCAGGGGAAACTATGGCTACACCTTC
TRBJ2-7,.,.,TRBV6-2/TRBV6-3,CASSPHPGRLAQSSYEQYF,TGTGCCAGCAGTCCCCACCCGGGACGCCTAGCGCAAAGCTCCTACGAGCAGTACTTC
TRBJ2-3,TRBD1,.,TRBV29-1,CSVSTGAITDTQYF,TGCAGCGTTTCGACAGGGGCCATCACAGATACGCAGTATTTT
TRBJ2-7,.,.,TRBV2,CASSAARDSSEQYF,TGTGCCAGCAGTGCTGCGAGAGACAGCTCCGAGCAGTACTTC
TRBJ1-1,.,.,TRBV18,CASTEWMAGADTEAFF,TGTGCCAGCACAGAATGGATGGCGGGGGCAGACACTGAAGCTTTCTTT
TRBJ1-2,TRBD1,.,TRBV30,CVSTPGQGNYGYTF,TGTGTCTCCACCCCGGGACAGGGGAACTATGGCTACACCTTC
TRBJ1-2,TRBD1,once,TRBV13,CASSTRQGLSGYTF,TGTGCCAGCAGCACCCGACAGGGCTTGTCTGGCTACACCTTC
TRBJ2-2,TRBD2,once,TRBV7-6,CASSELAVERTGELFF,TGTGCCAGCAGCGAACTAGCGGTTGAGAGGACCGGGGAGCTGTTTTTT
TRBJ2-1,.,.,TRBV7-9,CASSPEVDSSREQFF,TGTGCCAGCAGCCCGGAGGTGGACTCCAGCCGAGAGCAGTTCTTC
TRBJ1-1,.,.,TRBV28,CASSFLGLPGSPFF,TGTGCCAGCAGTTTTTTAGGTTTGCCAGGTTCACCTTTCTTT
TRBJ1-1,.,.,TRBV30,CAWTRGNTEAFF,TGTGCCTGGACGCGAGGGAACACTGAAGCTTTCTTT
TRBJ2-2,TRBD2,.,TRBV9,CASAPRGGPHTGELFF,TGTGCCAGCGCTCCTAGGGGAGGGCCCCACACCGGGGAGCTGTTTTTT
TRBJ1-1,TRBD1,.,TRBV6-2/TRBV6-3,CASSYPGGGQVAEAFF,TGTGCCAGCAGTTACCCGGGTGGTGGACAGGTTGCTGAAGCTTTCTTT
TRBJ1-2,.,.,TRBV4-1,CASSQDYQDSQLYGYTF,TGCGCCAGCAGCCAAGATTACCAGGACAGCCAACTCTATGGCTACACCTTC
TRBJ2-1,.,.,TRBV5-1,CASSLAEAQDNEQFF,TGCGCCAGCAGCTTGGCGGAGGCCCAGGACAATGAGCAGTTCTTC
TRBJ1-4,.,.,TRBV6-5,CASRDFEKLFF,TGTGCCTCGCGGGACTTCGAAAAACTGTTTTTT
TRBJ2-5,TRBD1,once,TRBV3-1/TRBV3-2,CASSLIDREETQYF,TGTGCCAGCAGCCTAATAGACAGGGAAGAGACCCAGTACTTC
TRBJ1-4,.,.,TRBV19,CASSVGAREGELFF,TGTGCCAGTAGTGTCGGGGCCAGGGAGGGAGAACTGTTTTTT
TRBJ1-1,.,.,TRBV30,CAWIGGSEAFF,TGTGCCTGGATAGGAGGCTCCGAAGCTTTCTTT
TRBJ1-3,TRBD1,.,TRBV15,CATSRGQGLGNTIYF,TGTGCCACCAGCAGAGGACAGGGCCTGGGAAACACCATATATTTT
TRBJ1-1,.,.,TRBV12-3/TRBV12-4,CASSLVGSRAFF,TGTGCCAGCAGTTTAGTCGGGTCACGCGCTTTCTTT
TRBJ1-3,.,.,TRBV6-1,CASSDQGSGNTIYF,TGTGCCAGCAGTGATCAGGGCTCTGGAAACACCATATATTTT
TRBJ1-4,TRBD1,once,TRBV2,CASSGTGGDEKLFF,TGTGCCAGCAGTGGGACAGGGGGCGATGAAAAACTGTTTTTT
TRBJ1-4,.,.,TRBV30,CAWSPDSSATNEKLFF,TGTGCCTGGAGCCCCGACAGCAGTGCAACTAATGAAAAACTGTTTTTT
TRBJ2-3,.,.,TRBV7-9,CASSLWSPTDTQYF,TGTGCCAGCAGCTTATGGAGCCCCACAGATACGCAGTATTTT
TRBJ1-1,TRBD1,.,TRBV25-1,CASSVTGDGTEAFF,TGTGCCAGCAGCGTTACAGGGGACGGCACTGAAGCTTTCTTT
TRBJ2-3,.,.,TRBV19,CASQEGTSTDTQYF,TGTGCCAGCCAGGAGGGGACTAGCACAGATACGCAGTATTTT
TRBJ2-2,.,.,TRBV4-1,CASSQVSTGELFF,TGCGCCAGCAGCCAAGTTTCGACCGGGGAGCTGTTTTTT
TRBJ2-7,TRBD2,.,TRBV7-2,CASSPSSREGLEQYF,TGTGCCAGCAGCCCGAGCTCGCGGGAGGGCCTCGAGCAGTACTTC
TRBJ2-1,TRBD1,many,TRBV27,CASTRTGRSEQFF,TGTGCCAGCACCCGGACAGGGAGGAGTGAGCAGTTCTTC
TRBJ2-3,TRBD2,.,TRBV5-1,CASSLGLAGFTDTQYF,TGCGCCAGCAGCTTGGGGCTAGCGGGGTTCACAGATACGCAGTATTTT
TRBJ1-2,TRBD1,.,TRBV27,CASSLSRLTGGAGYGYTF,TGTGCCAGCAGTTTATCGAGGTTGACAGGGGGCGCTGGCTATGGCTACACCTTC
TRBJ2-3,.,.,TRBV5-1,CASSLKLRGTDTQYF,TGCGCCAGCAGCTTGAAACTCAGGGGCACAGATACGCAGTATTTT
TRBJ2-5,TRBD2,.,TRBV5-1,CASSWTSGRASLGTQYF,TGCGCCAGCAGCTGGACTAGCGGGAGGGCGTCCTTAGGGACCCAGTACTTC
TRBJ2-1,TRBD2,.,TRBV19,CASTLGGTSPGGEQFF,TGTGCCAGTACCCTAGGTGGGACTAGCCCCGGAGGTGAGCAGTTCTTC
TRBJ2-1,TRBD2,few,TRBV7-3,CASSLGLAGGYEQFF,TGTGCCAGCAGCTTGGGACTAGCGGGAGGATATGAGCAGTTCTTC
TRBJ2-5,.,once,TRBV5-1,CASSLDRAETQYF,TGCGCCAGCAGCTTGGACAGGGCGGAGACCCAGTACTTC
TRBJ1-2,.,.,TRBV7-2,CASSPPGYGYTF,TGTGCCAGCAGCCCCCCGGGCTATGGCTACACCTTC
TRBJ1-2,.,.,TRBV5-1,CASSLTGRDGYTF,TGCGCCAGCAGCCTAACGGGGAGAGATGGCTACACCTTC
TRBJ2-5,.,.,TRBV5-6,CASSSRDTAYF,TGTGCCAGCAGCTCCCGGGACACAGCGTACTTC
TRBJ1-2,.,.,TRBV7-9,CASSYRGRAGGYTF,TGTGCCAGCAGCTACCGGGGAAGGGCCGGGGGCTACACCTTC